These 15 T cell receptor beta chains originate from one sample sequenced in a study of cytomegalovirus exposure and HLA in healthy donors. The repertoire was sequenced with immunoSEQ multiplex PCR; TCRdb's copy has only in-frame clones and lacks some. The table includes roughly 130,000 clones, 88% detected once. Material: PBMCs. Source of these receptors: a man aged 25-45 years in good health and CMV-seronegative.

The chain links TRBV15 to TRBJ2-7, with TRBD1 matching 9 bases. The V gene's germline CDR1 is LNHNV and CDR2 YYDKDF (reference sequence). CDR3 length: 15 residues. V lost 5 bases, J lost 1 base, and 6 bases stayed unmatched. The chain's CDR3 is CATSRPGQGSYEQYF. The CDR3 nucleotides read TGTGCCACCAGCCGACCGGGACAGGGATCCTACGAGCAGTACTTC. Looking up the rest from reference TRBV15 and TRBJ2-7 gives the full variable domain: DAMVIQNPRYQVTQFGKPVTLSCSQTLNHNVMYWYQQKSSQAPKLLFHYYDKDFNNEADTPDNFQSRRPNTSFCFLDIRSPGLGDTAMYLCATSRPGQGSYEQYFGPGTRLTVT.

The rearrangement uses TRBV7-9 and TRBJ1-2; 7 positions match TRBD1. The V gene end was trimmed by 2 bases and the J gene end by 4 bases; junction bases not matched to a gene: 16. Germline values: CDR1 SEHNR, CDR2 FQNEAQ (reference sequence). CDR3 size: 18 residues. In DNA form, the CDR3 reads TGTGCCAGCAGCTTATCTATAACGCGGGACAGAGAATTCTATGGCTACACCTTC. It yields the protein CASSLSITRDREFYGYTF.

V usage is TRBV4-2 and J usage is TRBJ2-3; 9 bases agree with TRBD2. V was clipped by 0 bases and J by 7 bases; unmatched bases: 11. This CDR3 is 17 amino acids long. Germline lookup yields CDR1 LGHNA and CDR2 YNFKEQ. The CDR3 loop reads CASSQDHSGSMLNTQYF. CDR3 nucleotide sequence: TGTGCCAGCAGCCAAGATCATAGCGGGAGTATGCTGAATACGCAGTATTTT.

The chain employs TRBV6-5 and TRBJ1-2, with D unresolved. Trimming cost V 5 bases and J 6 bases, with 4 bases left between them. The CDR3 is 10 residues long. CDR1 is MNHEY and CDR2 is SVGAGI in the germline V gene. The CDR3 nucleotides are TGTGCCAGCAGTCGGGATGGCTACACCTTC. Its protein is CASSRDGYTF.

This clone was counted at least ten times. V and J are TRBV10-1 and TRBJ2-7, with a possible D match to TRBD1 (6 bases). Germline CDR1 and CDR2: WNHNN and SYGVQD (reference sequence). The CDR3 extends over 13 amino acids. V was pared by 3 bases and J by 5 bases, with 11 bases between. The CDR3 spells CASSDAGDDEQYF. The CDR3 DNA reads as TGCGCCAGCAGTGATGCAGGGGATGACGAGCAGTACTTC.

In nucleotides, the CDR3 is TGTGCCAGCAGGTCGGTTGACTTTAGTGAAGCTTTCTTT. Its protein is CASRSVDFSEAFF. The chain joins TRBV27 to TRBJ1-1, with no clear D. CDR1 and CDR2 from the germline V gene are MNHEY and SMNVEV (reference sequence). The CDR3 is 13 amino acids. The V gene lost 6 bases and the J gene lost 7 bases, with 15 bases spanning the gap.

The rearrangement uses TRBV14 and TRBJ2-7, with D uncertain. This CDR3 has 14 residues. The ends were cut back, 2 bases at V and 3 bases at J, with 11 bases in the middle. The V gene's germline CDR1 is SGHDN and CDR2 FVKESK. The chain's CDR3 is CASSQTVQLYEQYF. In nucleotides, the CDR3 is TGTGCCAGCAGCCAAACGGTACAGCTCTACGAGCAGTACTTC.

This sequence joins TRBV5-4 and TRBJ2-2; no clear D gene. Germline V lookup: CDR1 SGHNT, CDR2 YYREEE (reference sequence). CDR3 length equals 12 residues. The V and J ends lost 4 bases and 7 bases respectively, with 8 bases between them. The CDR3 region is CASSLYVGELFF. The CDR3 DNA reads TGTGCCAGCAGCCTATACGTCGGGGAGCTGTTTTTT.

The V gene is TRBV19, the J gene TRBJ1-1; 7 bases agree with TRBD1. Germline CDR1 reads LNHDA; CDR2 reads SQIVND (reference sequence). V shed 5 bases and J 3 bases; nucleotides not matched to a gene: 6. The CDR3 runs to 14 residues. The CDR3 DNA reads as TGTGCCAGTAGTGTAAGGGGGCCAGACACTGAAGCTTTCTTT. Residues: CASSVRGPDTEAFF.

V gene TRBV7-9 combines with J gene TRBJ1-2; TRBD1 aligns across 9 bases. This CDR3 comprises 16 residues. Germline V gene data show CDR1 as SEHNR and CDR2 as FQNEAQ (reference sequence). V lost 2 bases, J lost 4 bases, and 8 bases stayed unmatched. This chain's CDR3 is CASSLPGQGSGYGYTF. CDR3 bases: TGTGCCAGCAGCTTACCGGGACAGGGATCGGGCTATGGCTACACCTTC.

The rearrangement links TRBV7-2 to TRBJ1-4; D is unclear. V was clipped by 3 bases and J by 12 bases, with 14 bases between them. Per germline, CDR1 SGHTA and CDR2 FQGNSA. There are 13 residues in the CDR3. The CDR3 DNA sequence: TGTGCCAGCAGCTTTACTCGACTGGCAGAACTGTTTTTT. Residues: CASSFTRLAELFF. The complete variable domain, with remaining parts taken from reference TRBV7-2 and TRBJ1-4, reads GAGVSQSPSNKVTEKGKDVELRCDPISGHTALYWYRQSLGQGLEFLIYFQGNSAPDKSGLPSDRFSAERTGGSVSTLTIQRTQQEDSAVYLCASSFTRLAELFFGSGTQLSVL.

V is TRBV6-6 and J is TRBJ1-5; TRBD1 matches at 7 bases. V shed 2 bases and J 3 bases; nucleotides not matched to a gene: 4. CDR3 length: 15 amino acids. CDR1 is MNHNY and CDR2 is SVGAGI in the germline V gene (reference sequence). CDR3 DNA sequence: TGTGCCAGCAGTTACGGTACAGGGGCCAATCAGCCCCAGCATTTT. Protein product: CASSYGTGANQPQHF.

CDR3 amino acids: CASSFRRGVGNEQFF. The CDR3 region has the DNA TGTGCCAGCAGCTTCCGGAGGGGTGTGGGGAATGAGCAGTTCTTC. The chain links TRBV11-2 to TRBJ2-1; a weak D match, TRBD2 (6 bases). Germline values: CDR1 SGHAT, CDR2 FQNNGV. This CDR3 spans 15 amino acids. Trimming cost V 3 bases and J 7 bases, with 16 bases left between them.

V and J are TRBV5-1 and TRBJ2-7, with a weak D call TRBD2 (6 bases). Germline CDR1 is SGHRS and CDR2 is YFSETQ. The CDR3 consists of 14 residues. V was trimmed by 4 bases and J by 4 bases, leaving 15 bases between them. The CDR3 DNA sequence: TGCGCCAGCAGCCCAACGGGAGCAAATTACGAGCAGTACTTC. Amino acids: CASSPTGANYEQYF.

This chain uses TRBV6-1 with TRBJ2-7, with D tentatively TRBD2 (6 bases). Per the germline V gene, CDR1 is MNHNS and CDR2 is SASEGT. The germline V and J ends were trimmed by 2 bases and 2 bases, with 13 bases remaining between them. The CDR3 contains 15 residues. The CDR3 bases are TGTGCCAGCAGTGAACTTCGGGGGTTCGCCTACGAGCAGTACTTC. Translated: CASSELRGFAYEQYF.